This T cell receptor beta chain was recovered during a study of identical twins. Addition of a universal primer site occurred through template switching, and cDNA carried unique molecular identifiers. TCRdb redid the calling of the 5' RACE reads with MiXCR, one entry per CDR3 protein. The sample lists some 1,600,000 distinct CDR3 sequences, around 29% seen once, with approximately 0.29% in the top ten. This CDR3 has 16 amino acids. Germline loops: CDR1 MDHEN, CDR2 SYDVKM. The V and J ends lost 5 bases and 11 bases, in that order; junction bases with no gene match: 17. Notes on the study in general: The same donors were not followed; conclusions instead depended on cross-sectional statistical analysis.

Worth noting for this clonotype: Antigen unknown.

The genes are TRBV28 and TRBJ2-5, with TRBD2 matching over 10 bases. The sequence derives from a newborn girl in good health. Material: cord blood. CDR3 loop: CASSDSPGLAHNEQYF. The CDR3 DNA sequence: TGTGCCAGCAGTGACTCCCCGGGACTAGCGCACAATGAGCAGTACTTC.